This TCR beta chain was sequenced in a study of blood T cell repertoires in COVID-19. Overall study: Italy, Spain and the United States were the sources of the convalescent and acute COVID-19 samples. Sources were T cells, B-cell-depleted T cells, or PBMCs; the material itself was cDNA or gDNA.

Authors' methods: Amplifying reference gene primers gave estimates of nucleated cell counts. The protocol was immunoSEQ multiplex PCR, while the TCRdb copy is restricted to in-frame clones and leaves out a portion. That table is the source of V, J and clone size, and D and trimming were worked out from the DNA. The sample has 180,000 or so clones, 80% to 90% seen once. The CDR3 covers 13 residues. Trimming left V 5 bases short and J 2 bases short, with 4 bases between. Germline lookup yields CDR1 MRHNA and CDR2 SNTAGT. The specimen was peripheral blood. V usage is TRBV6-4 and J usage is TRBJ1-6, with no clear D. This clonotype was sampled from a man in his fifties or sixties with acute or convalescent COVID-19. DNA for the CDR3: TGTGCCAGCAGTAGCGCCTATAATTCACCCCTCCACTTT. Residues: CASSSAYNSPLHF.